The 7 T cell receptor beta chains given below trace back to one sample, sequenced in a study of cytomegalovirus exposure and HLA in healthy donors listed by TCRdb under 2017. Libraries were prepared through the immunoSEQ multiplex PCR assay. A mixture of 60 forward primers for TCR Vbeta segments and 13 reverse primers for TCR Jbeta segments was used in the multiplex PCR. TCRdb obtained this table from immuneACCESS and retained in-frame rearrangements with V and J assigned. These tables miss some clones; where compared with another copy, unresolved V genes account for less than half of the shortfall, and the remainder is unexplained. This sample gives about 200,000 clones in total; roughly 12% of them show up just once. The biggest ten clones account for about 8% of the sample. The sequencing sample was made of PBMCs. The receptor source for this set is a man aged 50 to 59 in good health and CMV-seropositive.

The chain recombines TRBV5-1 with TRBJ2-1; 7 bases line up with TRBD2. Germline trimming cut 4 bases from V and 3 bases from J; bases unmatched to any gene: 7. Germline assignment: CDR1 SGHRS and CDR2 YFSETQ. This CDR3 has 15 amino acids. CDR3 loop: CASSPSGTIYNEQFF. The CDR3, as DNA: TGCGCCAGCAGCCCATCCGGGACTATCTACAATGAGCAGTTCTTC.

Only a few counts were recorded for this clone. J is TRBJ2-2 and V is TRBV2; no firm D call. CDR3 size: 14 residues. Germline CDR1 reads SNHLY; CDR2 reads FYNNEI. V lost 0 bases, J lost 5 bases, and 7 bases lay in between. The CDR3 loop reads CASSEAQLTGELFF. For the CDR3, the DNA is TGTGCCAGCAGTGAAGCCCAGTTAACCGGGGAGCTGTTTTTT.

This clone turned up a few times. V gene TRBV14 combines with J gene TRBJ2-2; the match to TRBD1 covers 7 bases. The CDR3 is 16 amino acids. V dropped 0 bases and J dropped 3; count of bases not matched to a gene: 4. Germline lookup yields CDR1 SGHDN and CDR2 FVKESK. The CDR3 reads CASSQEGGRDTGELFF. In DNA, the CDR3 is TGTGCCAGCAGCCAAGAAGGGGGCAGGGACACCGGGGAGCTGTTTTTT.

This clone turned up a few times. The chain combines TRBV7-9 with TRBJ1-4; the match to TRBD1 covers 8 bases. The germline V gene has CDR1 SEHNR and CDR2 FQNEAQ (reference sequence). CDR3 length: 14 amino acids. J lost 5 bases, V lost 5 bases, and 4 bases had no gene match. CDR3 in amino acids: CASSPWTGNEKLFF. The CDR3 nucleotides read TGTGCCAGCAGCCCCTGGACAGGGAATGAAAAACTGTTTTTT.

The CDR3 sequence: CASRREMSHGYTF. As DNA, the CDR3 is TGCGCCAGCAGGAGGGAGATGAGCCATGGCTACACCTTC. This rearrangement joins TRBV10-1 to TRBJ1-2; no definite D call. Germline V lookup: CDR1 WNHNN, CDR2 SYGVQD (reference sequence). The CDR3 covers 13 residues. Trimming removed 6 bases from V and 6 bases from J, with 14 bases in between.

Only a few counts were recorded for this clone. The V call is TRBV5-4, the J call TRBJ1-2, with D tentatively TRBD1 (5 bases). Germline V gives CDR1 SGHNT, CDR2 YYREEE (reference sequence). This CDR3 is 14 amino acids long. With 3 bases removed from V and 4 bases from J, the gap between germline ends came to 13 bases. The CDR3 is CASSSGGRIYGYTF. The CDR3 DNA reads TGTGCCAGCAGCTCCGGGGGGAGGATCTATGGCTACACCTTC.

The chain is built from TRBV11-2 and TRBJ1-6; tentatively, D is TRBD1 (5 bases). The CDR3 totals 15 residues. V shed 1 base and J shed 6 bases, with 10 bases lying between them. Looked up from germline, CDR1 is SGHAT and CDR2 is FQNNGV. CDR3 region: CASSLAGLTNSPLHF. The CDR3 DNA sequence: TGTGCCAGCAGCTTAGCGGGACTGACTAATTCACCCCTCCACTTT.